One and the same sample provided the 23 T cell receptor beta chains below, sequenced in a study of OX40 agonist ivuxolimab in advanced cancers. Clones were sequenced by immunoSEQ multiplex PCR, and TCRdb holds only the in-frame ones, with some missing. The table has about 60,000 clones, around 83% seen once; the top ten hold approximately 2.3%. Sequenced material: CD4+ or CD8+ T cells sorted from blood, taken in a trial of the OX40 agonist ivuxolimab. Source of these receptors: an adult with an advanced solid tumor such as melanoma, head and neck, liver or kidney cancer.

This chain links TRBV7-8 with TRBJ2-3; unclear D gene. Germline V gives CDR1 SGHVS, CDR2 FQNEAQ. Deletions cut 5 bases from V and 0 bases from J, with 15 bases between. The CDR3 has 16 amino acids. The CDR3 reads CASSRYSRISTDTQYF. DNA for the CDR3: TGTGCCAGCAGCAGGTACTCGCGGATTAGCACAGATACGCAGTATTTT. The variable domain in full, with the rest retrieved from reference TRBV7-8 and TRBJ2-3, is GAGVSQSPRYKVAKRGQDVALRCDPISGHVSLFWYQQALGQGPEFLTYFQNEAQLDKSGLPSDRFFAERPEGSVSTLKIQRTQQEDSAVYLCASSRYSRISTDTQYFGPGTRLTVL.

This chain connects TRBV27 to TRBJ2-7, with 10 bases identical to TRBD1. With 5 bases clipped from V and 3 bases from J, the junction kept 10 bases outside the gene matches. This CDR3 has 16 amino acids. Per the germline V gene, CDR1 is MNHEY and CDR2 is SMNVEV (reference sequence). In nucleotides, the CDR3 is TGTGCCAGCAGTCGCACCGGGACAGGGGTTCGCTACGAGCAGTACTTC. It specifies CASSRTGTGVRYEQYF.

In this sample, this clone turned up a few times. DNA of the CDR3: TGTGCCTGGAGCGCCGGGCAGGGCTATGGCTACACCTTC. The encoded protein is CAWSAGQGYGYTF. The chain has TRBV30 and TRBJ1-2, with D possibly being TRBD1 (5 bases). CDR1 and CDR2 from the germline V gene are GTSNPN and SVGIG (reference sequence). The CDR3 length is 13 residues. V lost 3 bases and J 4 bases, leaving 12 bases between the germline ends. The whole variable domain, filled in from reference TRBV30 and TRBJ1-2, reads SQTIHQWPATLVQPVGSPLSLECTVEGTSNPNLYWYRQAAGRGLQLLFYSVGIGQISSEVPQNLSASRPQDRQFILSSKKLLLSDSGFYLCAWSAGQGYGYTFGSGTRLTVV.

CDR3 DNA: TGTGCCAGCAGCTTAAAAAACCCCGAAGCTACGGGGGGCTACACCTTC. Translated: CASSLKNPEATGGYTF. The chain employs TRBV7-3 and TRBJ1-2, with D unresolved. CDR3 length: 16 amino acids. The ends were cut back, 1 base at V and 8 bases at J, with 20 bases in the middle. Germline V gene sequence: CDR1 SGHTA, CDR2 FQGTGA.

The chain links TRBV7-3 to TRBJ2-1; TRBD2 matches 7 bases. The J segment lost 4 bases and the V segment lost 1 base, leaving 16 bases of the junction unmatched. The germline CDR1 and CDR2 sequences are SGHTA and FQGTGA. This CDR3 region has 19 residues. CDR3: CASSLIRAGANQKYNEQFF. CDR3 sequence (DNA): TGTGCCAGCAGCTTAATCAGGGCGGGAGCGAATCAAAAATACAATGAGCAGTTCTTC.

V is TRBV19 and J is TRBJ2-1; D uncertain. Per the germline V gene, CDR1 is LNHDA and CDR2 is SQIVND (reference sequence). V lost 5 bases and J 9 bases, leaving 23 bases between the germline ends. The CDR3 runs to 16 residues. The CDR3 protein is CASSSTLRNSFGEQFF. The CDR3 coding sequence is TGTGCCAGTAGTTCTACCCTCAGAAATAGTTTTGGTGAGCAGTTCTTC.

V usage is TRBV27 and J usage is TRBJ2-3, with 9 bases fitting TRBD1. CDR3 length equals 14 residues. CDR1 is MNHEY, CDR2 SMNVEV, per germline (reference sequence). J was trimmed by 2 bases and V by 5 bases; bases with no gene match: 2. The CDR3 protein is CASSRTGDTDTQYF. CDR3 DNA sequence: TGTGCCAGCAGTCGGACAGGGGACACAGATACGCAGTATTTT.

This chain uses TRBV10-3 with TRBJ1-2, with D possibly TRBD1 on 6 matching bases. Looked up from germline, CDR1 is ENHRY and CDR2 is SYGVKD. Trimming took off 2 bases at V and 7 bases at J, with 11 bases between the two ends. The CDR3 is 13 amino acids. The CDR3 loop is CAISEGQGSGYTF. The CDR3 DNA follows: TGTGCCATCAGTGAGGGGCAGGGGAGTGGCTACACCTTC.

Written as DNA, the CDR3 is TGTGCCACCAGCAGAGATCATGGAGAGGGCTACACCTTC. Translating gives CATSRDHGEGYTF. This sequence joins TRBV15 and TRBJ1-2, with D hard to call. The CDR3 contains 13 residues. CDR1 is LNHNV and CDR2 is YYDKDF in the germline V gene (reference sequence). V was trimmed by 0 bases and J by 8 bases, leaving 10 bases between them.

The chain links TRBV18 to TRBJ1-2; 11 positions agree with TRBD1. The ends lost 1 base at V and 4 bases at J; junction bases unmatched: 23. This CDR3 comprises 22 residues. From germline, CDR1 is KGHSH and CDR2 LQKENI. For the CDR3, the DNA is TGTGCCAGCTCACCACTAAACCTTATTATGCCGGGACAGGGGGACGGATTCTATGGCTACACCTTC. It is translated as CASSPLNLIMPGQGDGFYGYTF.

DNA of the CDR3: TGTGCCAGTAGTATAGCCCCATCTCCCATTGGAGAGACCCAGTACTTC. Its translation: CASSIAPSPIGETQYF. The rearrangement links TRBV19 to TRBJ2-5; D uncertain. Germline CDR1 and CDR2: LNHDA and SQIVND (reference sequence). V was cut by 1 base and J by 4 bases, with 16 bases left in between. CDR3 length: 16 residues.

The rearrangement uses TRBV7-2 and TRBJ2-7, with D perhaps assigned TRBD1 or TRBD2 (7 bases each). Trimming stripped 2 bases from V and 2 bases from J, with 13 bases between. Germline-derived CDR1 and CDR2 are SGHTA and FQGNSA. This CDR3 comprises 15 residues. For the CDR3, the DNA is TGTGCCAGCAGCTTACACAGCGGGACAGCCTACGAGCAGTACTTC. This sequence encodes CASSLHSGTAYEQYF.

The chain links TRBV6-1 to TRBJ1-5, with D uncertain. Looked up from germline, CDR1 is MNHNS and CDR2 is SASEGT. The CDR3 consists of 12 residues. The germline V and J ends were trimmed by 5 bases and 7 bases, with 9 bases remaining between them. CDR3 amino acids: CASSSTPQPQHF. The CDR3 nucleotides read TGTGCCAGCAGTTCGACCCCCCAGCCCCAGCATTTT.

The chain couples TRBV18 to TRBJ2-4; 11 bases agree with TRBD1. The CDR3 covers 17 residues. In germline, CDR1 is KGHSH, CDR2 LQKENI. The trim removed 3 bases at V and 0 bases at J, leaving 4 bases unmatched. CDR3 nucleotides: TGTGCCAGCTCACCGGGACAGGGGGAACTAGCCAAAAACATTCAGTACTTC. Amino acid sequence: CASSPGQGELAKNIQYF.

The chain has TRBV19 and TRBJ2-1; 13 nucleotides match TRBD2. The CDR3 totals 18 residues. CDR1 is LNHDA, CDR2 SQIVND, per germline (reference sequence). V shed 4 bases and J 3 bases; nucleotides not matched to a gene: 9. This CDR3 is CASSTEKTSGRSYNEQFF. In DNA form, the CDR3 reads TGTGCCAGTAGTACCGAAAAGACTAGCGGGAGGAGCTACAATGAGCAGTTCTTC. Complete variable domain (other parts from reference TRBV19 and TRBJ2-1): DGGITQSPKYLFRKEGQNVTLSCEQNLNHDAMYWYRQDPGQGLRLIYYSQIVNDFQKGDIAEGYSVSREKKESFPLTVTSAQKNPTAFYLCASSTEKTSGRSYNEQFFGPGTRLTVL.

V is TRBV11-3 and J is TRBJ1-5; the D is unclear. Germline-derived CDR1 and CDR2 are SGHNT and YENEEA. Trimming took 5 bases from V and 6 from J, leaving 11 bases between them. This CDR3 has 13 residues. CDR3 residues: CASSRSSGQPQHF. The DNA for the CDR3 is TGTGCCAGCAGCAGGTCATCAGGTCAGCCCCAGCATTTT.

The genes are TRBV7-2 and TRBJ2-7; TRBD1 matches at 9 bases. The CDR3 contains 15 residues. Trimming at V came to 4 bases and at J to 5 bases, leaving 9 bases not matched to a gene. Germline values: CDR1 SGHTA, CDR2 FQGNSA. The CDR3 DNA reads as TGTGCCAGCAGCTCCACCGGGACAGGGAGCCACGAGCAGTACTTC. It translates to CASSSTGTGSHEQYF.

The chain recombines TRBV6-6 with TRBJ2-1; D remains ambiguous. Between the trimmed V and J ends, which lost 10 bases and 4 bases, there was a span of 14 bases. The CDR3 spans 13 residues. Germline CDR1 MNHNY, CDR2 SVGAGI (reference sequence). CDR3 region: CATIAGSYNEQFF. DNA for the CDR3: TGTGCCACTATAGCAGGAAGTTACAATGAGCAGTTCTTC.

The CDR3 DNA is TGTGCCAGCAGCCAAGACCCACCCCCTCTAGCGGGAGGTAGCTCTGGGGCCAACGTCCTGACTTTC. Protein product: CASSQDPPPLAGGSSGANVLTF. V gene TRBV4-2 combines with J gene TRBJ2-6; 11 nucleotides line up with TRBD2. This CDR3 is 22 amino acids long. Germline V gene sequence: CDR1 LGHNA, CDR2 YNFKEQ. With V trimmed by 0 bases and J by 0 bases, 13 bases remained unmatched.

The rearrangement uses TRBV7-9 and TRBJ2-5; D might be TRBD2 (6 bases). This CDR3 region has 14 residues. V was trimmed by 5 bases and J by 1 base, leaving 11 bases between them. Per germline, CDR1 SEHNR and CDR2 FQNEAQ (reference sequence). The CDR3 nucleotides read TGTGCCAGCAGCCTAAGGACTACCCAAGAGACCCAGTACTTC. Its protein is CASSLRTTQETQYF.

The chain recombines TRBV13 with TRBJ2-3; tentative D call: TRBD2 (5 bases). V lost 6 bases and J lost 9, with 13 bases in between. The CDR3 consists of 12 residues. CDR1 is PRHDT and CDR2 is FYEKMQ in the germline V gene (reference sequence). The CDR3 coding sequence is TGTGCCAGCAGGGGAGAGGAGGCGACGCAGTATTTT. The encoded protein is CASRGEEATQYF.

This chain links TRBV7-2 with TRBJ2-2; 7 bases map to TRBD2. This CDR3 contains 14 residues. After removal of 3 bases from V and 5 bases from J, the junction contained 3 bases not matched to a gene. Germline CDR1 reads SGHTA; CDR2 reads FQGNSA. The DNA of the CDR3 is TGTGCCAGCAGCTTGCAGCGGGGTACCGGGGAGCTGTTTTTT. This encodes CASSLQRGTGELFF.

The chain joins TRBV10-3 to TRBJ2-1; 12 positions agree with TRBD2. The CDR3 has 18 amino acids. The junction had 8 bases not matched to a gene; V was cut back by 5 bases and J by 0 bases. CDR1 and CDR2 from the germline V gene are ENHRY and SYGVKD. The CDR3 nucleotides are TGTGCCATCAGTACCCACGGACTAGCGGGACACTCCTACAATGAGCAGTTCTTC. This translates into CAISTHGLAGHSYNEQFF.